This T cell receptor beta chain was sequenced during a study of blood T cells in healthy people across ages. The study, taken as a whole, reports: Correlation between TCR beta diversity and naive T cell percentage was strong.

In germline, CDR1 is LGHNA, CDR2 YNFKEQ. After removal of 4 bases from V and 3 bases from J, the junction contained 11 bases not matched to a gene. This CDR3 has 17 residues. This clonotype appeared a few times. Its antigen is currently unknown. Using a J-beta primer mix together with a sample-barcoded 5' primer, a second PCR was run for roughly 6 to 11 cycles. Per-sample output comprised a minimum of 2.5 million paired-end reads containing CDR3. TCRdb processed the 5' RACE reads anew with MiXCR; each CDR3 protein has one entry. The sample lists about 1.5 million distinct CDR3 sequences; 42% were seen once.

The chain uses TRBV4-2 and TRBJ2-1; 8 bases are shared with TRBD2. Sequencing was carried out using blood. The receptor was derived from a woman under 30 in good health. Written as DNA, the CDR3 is TGTGCCAGCAGCCCCCCAAGTTCTAGCGGGTACTACAATGAGCAGTTCTTC. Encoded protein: CASSPPSSSGYYNEQFF.